This TCR beta chain was found in a study of T-cell memory formation after mild COVID-19. Across the whole study: There were largely donor-specific TCR clusters. Study conclusions and caveats: Balance between CD4 and CD8 was seen in clones contracting day 15 to 85, and a CD4+ lean was seen in later expanders. Among CD4+ contracting clones, most were CM and EM, and CD8+ ones EMRA. Memory cells collected pre-infection included some clones that later responded, suggesting cross-reactive memory joined.

This clonotype was recorded a few times. Antigen unknown. Germline CDR1 is MNHEY and CDR2 is SVGAGI. The CDR3 covers 13 residues. V dropped 1 base and J dropped 7 bases, with 10 bases sitting between them. TCRdb re-analysed the 5' RACE reads in MiXCR, keeping a single row per CDR3 protein. Here the sample spans around 450,000 distinct CDR3 sequences, 20% being singletons. The receptor comes from an adult woman who had mild COVID-19 (a few samples of this study predate the infection). Cell type and time point are not known. The chain uses TRBV6-5 and TRBJ1-1, with D uncertain. The sequenced sample consisted of PBMCs or a T cell subset sorted from them (not recorded which). In DNA form, the CDR3 reads TGTGCCAGCAGTTACTGGGAGATGGGTGAAGCTTTCTTT. It codes for CASSYWEMGEAFF.